A single sample gave rise to the 27 T cell receptor beta chains below, sequenced in a study of T-cell reconstitution after alpha-beta-depleted transplantation in children (dated by TCRdb to the mid-2010s). Library method: PCR. Sequencing relied on an Illumina HiSeq 2500. To normalize quantification of the TCRbeta repertoire, the TCR libraries were built with molecular barcoding that relied on unique molecular identifiers. TCRdb ran its own pipeline on the public reads, namely fastp trimming at Q25 and MiXCR clone calling, and kept in-frame beta chains. Every CDR3 protein is listed once, alongside the most common genes and DNA of its rows. The sample yields about 610,000 distinct CDR3 sequences; roughly a tenth were counted once. Together, the top ten hold about 4% of the sample. Sequenced material: PBMCs from the stem cell graft donor, taken from the stem cell graft. The receptors stem from a human donor who donated a stem cell graft to a child with acute myeloid leukemia.

Ten or more counts support this clonotype. This rearrangement joins TRBV6-2 or TRBV6-3 to TRBJ2-6; D gene ambiguous. V lost 0 bases and J 0 bases, leaving 6 bases between the germline ends. The germline V gene has CDR1 MNHEY and CDR2 SVGEGT. This CDR3 has 16 amino acids. The CDR3 coding sequence is TGTGCCAGCAGTTACTCGAAAGACTCTGGGGCCAACGTCCTGACTTTC. Its protein product is CASSYSKDSGANVLTF.

This clonotype was seen a few times. The rearrangement joins TRBV5-1 to TRBJ1-2, with a possible D match to TRBD1 (6 bases). The V end was cut by 0 bases, the J end by 7 bases, with 10 bases between. Germline V CDR1 and CDR2: SGHRS, YFSETQ. The CDR3 totals 13 residues. DNA for the CDR3: TGCGCCAGCAGCTTGGGACAGGTTACTGGCTACACCTTC. Protein sequence: CASSLGQVTGYTF. The entire variable domain, with the rest obtained from reference TRBV5-1 and TRBJ1-2, is as follows: KAGVTQTPRYLIKTRGQQVTLSCSPISGHRSVSWYQQTPGQGLQFLFEYFSETQRNKGNFPGRFSGRQFSNSRSEMNVSTLELGDSALYLCASSLGQVTGYTFGSGTRLTVV.

This clonotype occurred a few times. The chain employs TRBV20-1 and TRBJ2-1; 8 bases fit TRBD2. J was trimmed by 7 bases and V by 6 bases; bases with no gene match: 11. Germline V gives CDR1 DFQATT, CDR2 SNEGSKA (reference sequence). CDR3 length: 14 residues. The CDR3 protein is CSAQSGSYGNEQFF. The CDR3, as DNA: TGCAGTGCCCAGAGCGGGAGTTACGGTAATGAGCAGTTCTTC.

The sample holds many counts of this clonotype. The chain is built from TRBV20-1 and TRBJ2-1; TRBD2 agrees at 9 bases. In germline, CDR1 is DFQATT, CDR2 SNEGSKA (reference sequence). Germline trimming cut 6 bases from V and 0 bases from J; bases unmatched to any gene: 18. The CDR3 is 19 residues long. Written as DNA, the CDR3 is TGCAGTGCCCTTAGGCCTAGCGGGGCCCAATTCAGCTCCTACAATGAGCAGTTCTTC. It codes for CSALRPSGAQFSSYNEQFF.

This clonotype was seen ten or more times. This rearrangement joins TRBV5-5 to TRBJ2-7, with 7 positions matching TRBD1. J was trimmed by 5 bases and V by 3 bases; bases with no gene match: 8. The CDR3 loop spans 14 amino acids. Germline CDR1 and CDR2: SGHKS and YYEKEE (reference sequence). The DNA of the CDR3 is TGTGCCAGCAGCTATACATCTACAGGGGACGAGCAGTACTTC. This translates into CASSYTSTGDEQYF.

The chain combines TRBV5-5 with TRBJ2-7; the D gene is possibly TRBD1 (6 bases). Germline assignment: CDR1 SGHKS and CDR2 YYEKEE (reference sequence). Trimming shortened V by 1 base and J by 3 bases, and 14 bases separated the two germline ends. The CDR3 covers 15 residues. The CDR3 DNA is TGTGCCAGCAGCTTGAACCAACAGGGCTTCTACGAGCAGTACTTC. Translation: CASSLNQQGFYEQYF. The full variable domain, rest sourced from reference TRBV5-5 and TRBJ2-7, is DAGVTQSPTHLIKTRGQQVTLRCSPISGHKSVSWYQQVLGQGPQFIFQYYEKEERGRGNFPDRFSARQFPNYSSELNVNALLLGDSALYLCASSLNQQGFYEQYFGPGTRLTVT.

This clonotype was counted a few times. The gene calls are TRBV7-9 and TRBJ2-3; D is unresolved. V was pared by 1 base and J by 4 bases, with 12 bases between. CDR1 and CDR2 from the germline V gene are SEHNR and FQNEAQ (reference sequence). The CDR3 loop spans 15 amino acids. CDR3 bases: TGTGCCAGCAGCTTAGGTCGACAAGTCTCAGATACGCAGTATTTT. It encodes CASSLGRQVSDTQYF.

This clonotype has ten or more counts. The V gene is TRBV27, the J gene TRBJ1-5; 7 nucleotides line up with TRBD1. Germline V gene lookup returns CDR1 MNHEY and CDR2 SMNVEV (reference sequence). V shed 6 bases, J shed 5 bases, and the junction held 7 bases outside the gene matches. The CDR3 contains 14 residues. In DNA, the CDR3 is TGTGCCAGCAGACTGGACAGGAGTCATCAGCCCCAGCATTTT. It specifies CASRLDRSHQPQHF.

This clonotype was observed a handful of times. This chain links TRBV4-3 with TRBJ1-5; 10 bases map to TRBD1. V shed 1 base and J 6 bases; nucleotides not matched to a gene: 12. Germline CDR1 and CDR2: LGHNA and YSLEER. This CDR3 spans 18 amino acids. The CDR3 DNA reads as TGCGCCAGCAGCCAAGTGACAGGGGGCAGGGGTAGCGGTCAGCCCCAGCATTTT. Its translation is CASSQVTGGRGSGQPQHF.

This clonotype was seen more than once but under ten times. One end of the junction is discordant with germline, which a read error may explain. The rearrangement uses TRBV10-3 and TRBJ1-3; tentative D call: TRBD1 (5 bases). This CDR3 is 14 amino acids long. Looked up from germline, CDR1 is ENHRY and CDR2 is SYGVKD. CDR3 sequence (DNA): TGCGCCATCAGTGTGGGGCTCTCTGGAAACACCATATATTTT. It translates to CAISVGLSGNTIYF.

As for this clonotype: Mismatch with germline at one junction end may stem from a read error. This rearrangement joins TRBV7-2 to TRBJ2-5; tentative D call: TRBD2 (7 bases). CDR3 length equals 14 residues. Germline loops: CDR1 SGHTA, CDR2 FQGNSA. CDR3 sequence reads: CVSRMGGGQETQYF. The CDR3 coding sequence is TGTGTCAGCCGCATGGGAGGGGGGCAAGAGACCCAGTACTTC.

This clonotype was observed at least ten times. The chain is built from TRBV9 and TRBJ1-2; 7 bases agree with TRBD1. Trimming removed 5 bases from V and 1 base from J; junction bases left unmatched: 8. Per germline, CDR1 SGDLS and CDR2 YYNGEE. This CDR3 is built from 15 residues. CDR3: CASSHYGTVNYGYTF. Here the CDR3 DNA reads TGTGCCAGCAGTCACTACGGGACAGTTAACTATGGCTACACCTTC.

This clonotype has just one count. This may come from a read error, since a much larger clone is one base off. J is TRBJ2-7 and V is TRBV4-2; D remains ambiguous. The length of the CDR3 is 12 residues. Germline CDR1 and CDR2: LGHNA and YNFKEQ. V lost 3 bases and J lost 2, with 5 bases in between. Here the CDR3 DNA reads TGTGCCAGCAGCCAGCCTACCTACGAGCAGTACTTC. As protein: CASSQPTYEQYF.

This clonotype was seen ten or more times. The chain couples TRBV12-3 or TRBV12-4 to TRBJ2-7; D perhaps matches TRBD2 (6 bases). With 6 bases removed from V and 8 bases from J, the gap between germline ends came to 17 bases. This CDR3 contains 13 residues. Written as DNA, the CDR3 is TGTGCCAGCAGGATAACGACTAGTAGTAAGCAGTACTTC. Translated: CASRITTSSKQYF.

The J gene is TRBJ2-7, the V gene TRBV13, with D perhaps matching TRBD1 (5 bases). The CDR3 runs to 12 residues. With 5 bases removed from V and 6 bases from J, the gap between germline ends came to 11 bases. Germline CDR1 PRHDT, CDR2 FYEKMQ (reference sequence). In nucleotides, the CDR3 is TGTGCCAGCAGCCCAGGGCCAGGCGAGCAGTACTTC. Translation: CASSPGPGEQYF.

This clonotype was seen only a few times. The chain joins TRBV6-1 to TRBJ2-7, with D tentatively TRBD2 (6 bases). CDR3 length equals 14 residues. Looked up from germline, CDR1 is MNHNS and CDR2 is SASEGT. V lost 3 bases, J lost 2 bases, and 11 bases lay in between. In DNA, the CDR3 is TGTGCCAGCAGTGAGCGGGGCTCCGCCTACGAGCAGTACTTC. It specifies CASSERGSAYEQYF.

At least ten counts were recorded for this clonotype. V and J are TRBV7-9 and TRBJ1-1; D is ambiguous. V was cut by 2 bases and J by 1 base, with 5 bases left in between. This CDR3 is built from 13 residues. Germline V CDR1 and CDR2: SEHNR, FQNEAQ (reference sequence). CDR3 in amino acids: CASSLQQNTEAFF. CDR3 DNA sequence: TGTGCCAGCAGCTTACAGCAGAACACTGAAGCTTTCTTT. The variable domain in full, with the rest retrieved from reference TRBV7-9 and TRBJ1-1, is DTGVSQNPRHKITKRGQNVTFRCDPISEHNRLYWYRQTLGQGPEFLTYFQNEAQLEKSRLLSDRFSAERPKGSFSTLEIQRTEQGDSAMYLCASSLQQNTEAFFGQGTRLTVV.

Ten or more counts support this clonotype. The V and J genes are TRBV20-1 and TRBJ1-6; maybe TRBD1 (5 bases). This CDR3 is built from 17 residues. Trimming removed 0 bases at V and 8 bases at J, with 20 bases between. Germline V gene data show CDR1 as DFQATT and CDR2 as SNEGSKA (reference sequence). DNA for the CDR3: TGCAGTGCTAGAGAGCTTGGACACAGTCTAACGGATTCACCCCTCCACTTT. Translating gives CSARELGHSLTDSPLHF.

This clonotype was detected ten times or more. The V call is TRBV6-1, the J call TRBJ1-6; 8 positions match TRBD1. Losses at the gene ends were 5 bases for V and 9 bases for J; bases not matched to a gene: 6. From germline, CDR1 is MNHNS and CDR2 SASEGT. The CDR3 sequence is 14 residues long. CDR3 loop: CASSKGQGVSPLHF. CDR3 bases: TGTGCCAGCAGTAAAGGACAGGGAGTTTCACCCCTCCACTTT.

Note on this clonotype: The junction does not match germline at one end; this may be a read error. This chain joins TRBV7-7 and TRBJ2-5, with D hard to call. This CDR3 is built from 14 residues. CDR1 SSHAT and CDR2 FNYEAQ come from the germline V gene (reference sequence). The CDR3 is CASSLGRRQETQYF. The CDR3 coding sequence is TGTGCTAGCAGCTTAGGGCGGAGACAAGAGACCCAGTACTTC.

This clonotype was counted at least ten times. This chain joins TRBV6-5 and TRBJ2-3, with 10 positions matching TRBD2. Germline assignment: CDR1 MNHEY and CDR2 SVGAGI. The CDR3 loop spans 19 amino acids. Losses at the gene ends were 2 bases for V and 0 bases for J; bases not matched to a gene: 11. The CDR3 sequence: CASSYHSSGSRPSTDTQYF. CDR3 nucleotides: TGTGCCAGCAGTTACCATTCTAGCGGGAGTAGACCCAGCACAGATACGCAGTATTTT.

CDR3 loop: CSVDRAGANVLTF. The CDR3 nucleotides read TGCAGTGTCGACAGGGCTGGGGCCAACGTCCTGACTTTC. The chain carries TRBV20-1 and TRBJ2-6; 7 positions match TRBD1. This CDR3 has 13 amino acids. With V trimmed by 7 bases and J by 2 bases, 2 bases remained unmatched. Germline loops: CDR1 DFQATT, CDR2 SNEGSKA (reference sequence).

V is TRBV7-2 and J is TRBJ2-7, with 7 bases matching TRBD2. CDR3 length: 12 amino acids. With V trimmed by 4 bases and J by 9 bases, 6 bases remained unmatched. Per the germline V gene, CDR1 is SGHTA and CDR2 is FQGNSA. Here the CDR3 DNA reads TGTGCCAGCAGCTCCGTGACTAGCTTGCAGTACTTC. It translates to CASSSVTSLQYF. Complete variable domain (other parts from reference TRBV7-2 and TRBJ2-7): GAGVSQSPSNKVTEKGKDVELRCDPISGHTALYWYRQSLGQGLEFLIYFQGNSAPDKSGLPSDRFSAERTGGSVSTLTIQRTQQEDSAVYLCASSSVTSLQYFGPGTRLTVT.

Only a few counts were recorded for this clonotype. The rearrangement links TRBV2 to TRBJ1-1; 8 bases agree with TRBD1. The V gene end was trimmed by 7 bases and the J gene end by 0 bases; junction bases not matched to a gene: 7. The CDR3 consists of 15 residues. CDR1 is SNHLY, CDR2 FYNNEI, per germline. For the CDR3, the DNA is TGTGCCAGCACTCCCGGGACAGGCATGAACACTGAAGCTTTCTTT. It translates to CASTPGTGMNTEAFF.

The CDR3 sequence is CASSPDRAIQPQHF. CDR3 coding DNA: TGTGCCAGCAGTCCGGACAGGGCAATACAGCCCCAGCATTTT. The chain carries TRBV28 and TRBJ1-5; 8 bases line up with TRBD1. J gave up 7 bases and V 5 bases, and 7 bases lay outside the gene matches. The V gene's germline CDR1 is MDHEN and CDR2 SYDVKM. CDR3 length equals 14 residues.

This clonotype was counted many times. The rearrangement uses TRBV30 and TRBJ2-1, with TRBD2 matching over 8 bases. This CDR3 has 13 residues. CDR1 is GTSNPN, CDR2 SVGIG, per germline (reference sequence). With V trimmed by 4 bases and J by 10 bases, 9 bases remained unmatched. CDR3 DNA sequence: TGTGCCTGGACTCTCCGTGGCGGGGGGGAGCAGTTCTTC. Encoded protein: CAWTLRGGGEQFF.

V usage is TRBV14 and J usage is TRBJ2-2; D not certain. V lost 4 bases and J 6 bases, leaving 18 bases between the germline ends. This CDR3 has 16 residues. Germline V CDR1 and CDR2: SGHDN, FVKESK. The CDR3 here is CASSPLGRPGPGELFF. The CDR3 nucleotides read TGTGCCAGCAGCCCGCTGGGTCGTCCTGGGCCCGGGGAGCTGTTTTTT.